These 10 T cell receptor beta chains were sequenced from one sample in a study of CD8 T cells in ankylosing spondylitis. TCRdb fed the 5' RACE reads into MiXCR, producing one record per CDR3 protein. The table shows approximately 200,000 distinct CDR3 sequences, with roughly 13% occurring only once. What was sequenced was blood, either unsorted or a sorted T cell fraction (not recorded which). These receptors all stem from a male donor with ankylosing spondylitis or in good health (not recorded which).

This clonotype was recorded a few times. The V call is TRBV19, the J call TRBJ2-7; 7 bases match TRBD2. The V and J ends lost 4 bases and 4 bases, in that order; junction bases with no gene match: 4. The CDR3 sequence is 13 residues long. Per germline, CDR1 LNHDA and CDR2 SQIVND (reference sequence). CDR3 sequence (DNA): TGTGCCAGTAGTAACGGCGGGGGATACGAGCAGTACTTC. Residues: CASSNGGGYEQYF. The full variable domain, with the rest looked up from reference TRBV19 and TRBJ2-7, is DGGITQSPKYLFRKEGQNVTLSCEQNLNHDAMYWYRQDPGQGLRLIYYSQIVNDFQKGDIAEGYSVSREKKESFPLTVTSAQKNPTAFYLCASSNGGGYEQYFGPGTRLTVT.

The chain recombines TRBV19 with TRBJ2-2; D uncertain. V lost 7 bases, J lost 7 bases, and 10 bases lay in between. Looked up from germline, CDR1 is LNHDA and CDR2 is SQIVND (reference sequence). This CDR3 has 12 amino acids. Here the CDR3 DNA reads TGTGCCAGTAAGGAATGGGACGGGGAGCTGTTTTTT. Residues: CASKEWDGELFF.

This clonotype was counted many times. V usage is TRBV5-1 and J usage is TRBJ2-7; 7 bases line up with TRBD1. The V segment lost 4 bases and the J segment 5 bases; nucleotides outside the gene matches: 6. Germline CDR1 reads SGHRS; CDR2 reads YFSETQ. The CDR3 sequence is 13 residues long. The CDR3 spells CASSPGQANEQYF. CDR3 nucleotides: TGCGCCAGCAGCCCCGGACAGGCCAACGAGCAGTACTTC.

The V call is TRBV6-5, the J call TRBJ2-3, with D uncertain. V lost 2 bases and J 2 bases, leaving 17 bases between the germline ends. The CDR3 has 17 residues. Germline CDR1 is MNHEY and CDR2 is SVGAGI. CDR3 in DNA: TGTGCCAGCAGTTACGGGGTGGGGTCTCTCCCCACAGATACGCAGTATTTT. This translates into CASSYGVGSLPTDTQYF.

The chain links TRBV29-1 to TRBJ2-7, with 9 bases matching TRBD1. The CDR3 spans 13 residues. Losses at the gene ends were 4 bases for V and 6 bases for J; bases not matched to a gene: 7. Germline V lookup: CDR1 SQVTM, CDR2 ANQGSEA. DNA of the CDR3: TGCAGCGTTGGGGGGACAGGGACTTCCGAGCAGTACTTC. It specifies CSVGGTGTSEQYF.

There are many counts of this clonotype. The CDR3: CASIPGEGTYEQYF. CDR3 nucleotide sequence: TGTGCCAGCATTCCTGGAGAGGGGACCTACGAGCAGTACTTC. The chain carries TRBV2 and TRBJ2-7; tentatively, D is TRBD1 or TRBD2 (5 bases each). V was cut by 7 bases and J by 2 bases, with 15 bases left in between. The CDR3 covers 14 residues. Per germline, CDR1 SNHLY and CDR2 FYNNEI.

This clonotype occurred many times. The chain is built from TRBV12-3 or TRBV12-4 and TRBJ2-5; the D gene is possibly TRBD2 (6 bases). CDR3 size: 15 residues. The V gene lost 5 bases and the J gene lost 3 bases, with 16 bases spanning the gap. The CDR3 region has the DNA TGTGCCAGCAGTACCCAGACGGGGGTGGAAGAGACCCAGTACTTC. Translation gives CASSTQTGVEETQYF.

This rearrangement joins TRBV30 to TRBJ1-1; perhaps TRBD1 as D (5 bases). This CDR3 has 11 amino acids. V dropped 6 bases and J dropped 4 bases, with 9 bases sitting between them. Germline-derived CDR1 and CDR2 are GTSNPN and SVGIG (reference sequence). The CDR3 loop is CACSRATEAFF. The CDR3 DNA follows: TGTGCCTGTAGCAGGGCCACTGAAGCTTTCTTT. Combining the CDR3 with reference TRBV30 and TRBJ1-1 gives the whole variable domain SQTIHQWPATLVQPVGSPLSLECTVEGTSNPNLYWYRQAAGRGLQLLFYSVGIGQISSEVPQNLSASRPQDRQFILSSKKLLLSDSGFYLCACSRATEAFFGQGTRLTVV.

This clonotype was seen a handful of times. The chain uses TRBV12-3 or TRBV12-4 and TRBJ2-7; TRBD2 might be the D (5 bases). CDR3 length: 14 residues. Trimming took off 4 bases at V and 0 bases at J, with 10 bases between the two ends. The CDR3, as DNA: TGTGCCAGCAGTTCAGTCGGAGGCTCCTACGAGCAGTACTTC. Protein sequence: CASSSVGGSYEQYF.

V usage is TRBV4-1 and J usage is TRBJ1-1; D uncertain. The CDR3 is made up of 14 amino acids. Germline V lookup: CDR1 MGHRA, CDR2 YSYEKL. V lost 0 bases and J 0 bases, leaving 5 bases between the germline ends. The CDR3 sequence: CASSQDLMNTEAFF. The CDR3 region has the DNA TGCGCCAGCAGCCAAGATCTTATGAACACTGAAGCTTTCTTT.